These T cell receptor beta chains were read from a single sample in a study of blood T cells in healthy people across ages. In TCRdb, the 5' RACE reads were re-called with MiXCR into one record per CDR3 protein. The data contain hundreds of thousands of distinct CDR3 sequences, 56% of them singletons. Specimen: blood. These receptors were collected from a man aged 40-49 years in good health. The CDR3 runs from the conserved cysteine through the conserved F or W. A D gene is named only where the DNA matches it firmly. Only part of the rows carry a size: once, few, many, or a class if the clone is expanded.

V,J,D,size,DNA,CDR3
TRBV7-9,TRBJ2-2,.,.,TGTGCCAGCAGCTTGTACAGGGACACCGGGGAGCTGTTTTTT,CASSLYRDTGELFF
TRBV13,TRBJ2-5,.,.,TGTGCCAGCAGCCCCCCCAACTACAATGAGCAGTACTTC,CASSPPNYNEQYF
TRBV15,TRBJ2-4,.,.,TGTGCCACCAGCAGAGACATCGCCACCCGGGGGCGTTCGGGAAACATTCAGTACTTC,CATSRDIATRGRSGNIQYF
TRBV5-4,TRBJ2-5,TRBD2,.,TGTGCCAGCAGCTTCCGGACTAGCGAAGAGACCCAGTACTTC,CASSFRTSEETQYF
TRBV20-1,TRBJ2-1,TRBD1,.,TGCAGTGCTAGAGATGGAGACAGGGCATTAAGGGGTAATGAGCAGTTCTTC,CSARDGDRALRGNEQFF
TRBV6-5,TRBJ1-2,.,.,TGTGCCAGCAGCCCCTTTGGGGGCAAATTTGGCTACACCTTC,CASSPFGGKFGYTF
TRBV10-3,TRBJ2-3,TRBD2,.,TGTGCCATCACCAGCGGGGTCCGCACAGATACGCAGTATTTT,CAITSGVRTDTQYF
TRBV12-3/TRBV12-4,TRBJ2-2,.,once,TGTGCCAGCAGTACTCAGCAGGTAGTTCTCCGGGAGCTGTTTTTT,CASSTQQVVLRELFF
TRBV28,TRBJ2-1,TRBD2,.,TGTGCCAGCAGGCTAGCCTTGGGAGCGGGAAACAATGAGCAGTTCTTC,CASRLALGAGNNEQFF
TRBV2,TRBJ2-3,.,few,TGTGCCAGCAGTGAAACGGGGTTCGGCACAGATACGCAGTATTTT,CASSETGFGTDTQYF
TRBV27,TRBJ2-7,.,few,TGTGCCAGCAGTCCTACTGGGACGGAGTCCTACGAGCAGTACTTC,CASSPTGTESYEQYF
TRBV20-1,TRBJ2-5,.,.,TGCAGTCCGGGGTGGGCCCAAGAGACCCAGTACTTC,CSPGWAQETQYF
TRBV12-3/TRBV12-4,TRBJ1-6,.,.,TGTGCCAGCAGCCTATCTATAGGTCGGGACATCGGAGATTCACCCCTCCACTTT,CASSLSIGRDIGDSPLHF
TRBV5-1,TRBJ2-7,.,few,TGCGCCAGCAGCCCGACTAGACAGGAATCCTACGAGCAGTACTTC,CASSPTRQESYEQYF